This TCR beta chain was captured by sequencing in a study of long-term antiretroviral therapy in people with HIV. Study outcomes and limitations: Clonal populations expanded prior to ART predominated within the repertoire at all time points. Repertoires in HIV (unlike those of controls) had narrower CDR3 length ranges. Relative to transplant donor controls, diversity remained lower despite increasing after ART.

CDR3 length: 16 residues. Trimming removed 4 bases from V and 0 bases from J, with 13 bases in between. Germline V gives CDR1 MGHRA, CDR2 YSYEKL. A word on this clone: Its antigen is undetermined.

Every sample had roughly 1-11 million cryopreserved PBMC in it before DNA extraction. This was the immunoSEQ v3.0 assay at survey level. Here immunoSEQ multiplex PCR was the method, and the copy in TCRdb shows in-frame clones only, minus some. The sample has about 34,000 clones; nearly 95% are singletons. J is TRBJ1-3 and V is TRBV4-1; the D gene is possibly TRBD1 (5 bases). Specimen: unsorted PBMCs, collected about 5.1 years after starting antiretroviral therapy. This receptor was identified in a woman aged 45 to 65 with HIV. The CDR3 spells CASSPSGLISGNTIYF. For the CDR3, the DNA is TGCGCCAGCAGCCCATCAGGGTTAATCTCTGGAAACACCATATATTTT.